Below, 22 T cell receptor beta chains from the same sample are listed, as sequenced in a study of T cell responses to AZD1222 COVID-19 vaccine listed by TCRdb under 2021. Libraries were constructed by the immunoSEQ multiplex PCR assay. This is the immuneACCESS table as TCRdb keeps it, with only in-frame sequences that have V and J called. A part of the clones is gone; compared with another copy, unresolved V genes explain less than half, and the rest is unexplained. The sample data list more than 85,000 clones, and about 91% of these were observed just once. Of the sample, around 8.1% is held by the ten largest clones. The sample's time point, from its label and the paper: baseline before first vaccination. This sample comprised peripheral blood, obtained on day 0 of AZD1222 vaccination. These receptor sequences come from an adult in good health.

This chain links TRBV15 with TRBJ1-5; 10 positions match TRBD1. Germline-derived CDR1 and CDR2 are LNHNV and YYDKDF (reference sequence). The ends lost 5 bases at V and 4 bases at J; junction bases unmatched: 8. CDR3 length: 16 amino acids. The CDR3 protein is CATSLLRTGGNQPQHF. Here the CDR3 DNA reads TGTGCCACCAGCCTACTTCGGACAGGGGGAAATCAGCCCCAGCATTTT.

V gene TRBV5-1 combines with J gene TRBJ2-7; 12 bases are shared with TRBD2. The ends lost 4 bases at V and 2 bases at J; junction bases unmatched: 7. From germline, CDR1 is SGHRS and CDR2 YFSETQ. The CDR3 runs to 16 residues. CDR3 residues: CASSPRTSGDPYEQYF. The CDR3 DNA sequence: TGCGCCAGCAGCCCCCGGACTAGCGGGGATCCCTACGAGCAGTACTTC. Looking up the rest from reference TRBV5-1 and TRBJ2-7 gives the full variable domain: KAGVTQTPRYLIKTRGQQVTLSCSPISGHRSVSWYQQTPGQGLQFLFEYFSETQRNKGNFPGRFSGRQFSNSRSEMNVSTLELGDSALYLCASSPRTSGDPYEQYFGPGTRLTVT.

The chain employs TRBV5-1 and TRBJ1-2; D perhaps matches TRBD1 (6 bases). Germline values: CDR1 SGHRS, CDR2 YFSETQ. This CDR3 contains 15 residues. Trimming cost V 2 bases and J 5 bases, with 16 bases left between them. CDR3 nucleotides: TGCGCCAGCAGCTTTCGAGAAAGGGGGGAATATGGCTACACCTTC. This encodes CASSFRERGEYGYTF.

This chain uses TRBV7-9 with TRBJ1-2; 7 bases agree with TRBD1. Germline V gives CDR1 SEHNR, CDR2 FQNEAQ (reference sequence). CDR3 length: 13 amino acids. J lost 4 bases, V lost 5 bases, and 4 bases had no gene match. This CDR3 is CASSLGTVYGYTF. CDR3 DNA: TGTGCCAGCAGCCTCGGGACAGTCTATGGCTACACCTTC.

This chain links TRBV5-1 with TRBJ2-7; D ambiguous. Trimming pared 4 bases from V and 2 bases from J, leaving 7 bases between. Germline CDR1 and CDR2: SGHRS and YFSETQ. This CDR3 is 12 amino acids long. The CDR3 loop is CASSSQAYEQYF. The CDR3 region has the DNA TGCGCCAGCAGCAGCCAGGCCTACGAGCAGTACTTC.

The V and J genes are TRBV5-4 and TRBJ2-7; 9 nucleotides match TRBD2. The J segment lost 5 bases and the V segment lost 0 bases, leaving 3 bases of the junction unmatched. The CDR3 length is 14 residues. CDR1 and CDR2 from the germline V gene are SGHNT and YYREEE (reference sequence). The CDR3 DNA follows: TGTGCCAGCAGCTTGGGCGGGAGGGTTAACGAGCAGTACTTC. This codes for CASSLGGRVNEQYF.

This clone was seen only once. The CDR3 loop reads CASTLTGAGGELFF. CDR3 in DNA: TGTGCCAGCACCCTTACAGGGGCGGGCGGGGAGCTGTTTTTT. The chain joins TRBV7-9 to TRBJ2-2, with 7 bases fitting TRBD1. This CDR3 spans 14 amino acids. The germline V gene encodes CDR1 SEHNR and CDR2 FQNEAQ (reference sequence). J was trimmed by 7 bases and V by 7 bases; bases with no gene match: 9.

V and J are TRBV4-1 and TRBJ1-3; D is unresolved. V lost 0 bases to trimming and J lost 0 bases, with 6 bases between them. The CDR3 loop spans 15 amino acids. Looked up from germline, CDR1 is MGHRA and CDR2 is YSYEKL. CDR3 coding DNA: TGCGCCAGCAGCCAAGATAGGAGCTCTGGAAACACCATATATTTT. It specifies CASSQDRSSGNTIYF.

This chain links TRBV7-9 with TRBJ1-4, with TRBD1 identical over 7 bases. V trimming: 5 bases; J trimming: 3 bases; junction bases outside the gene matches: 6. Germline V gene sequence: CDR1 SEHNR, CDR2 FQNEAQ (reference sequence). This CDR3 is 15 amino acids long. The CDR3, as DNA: TGTGCCAGCAGCATAACGGGACAGCCTAATGAAAAACTGTTTTTT. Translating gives CASSITGQPNEKLFF.

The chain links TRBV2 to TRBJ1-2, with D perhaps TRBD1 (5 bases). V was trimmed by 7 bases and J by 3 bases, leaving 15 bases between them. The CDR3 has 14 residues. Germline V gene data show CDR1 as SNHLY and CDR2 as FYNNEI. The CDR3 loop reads CASTERRDDYGYTF. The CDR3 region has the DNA TGTGCCAGCACCGAGCGGAGGGACGACTATGGCTACACCTTC.

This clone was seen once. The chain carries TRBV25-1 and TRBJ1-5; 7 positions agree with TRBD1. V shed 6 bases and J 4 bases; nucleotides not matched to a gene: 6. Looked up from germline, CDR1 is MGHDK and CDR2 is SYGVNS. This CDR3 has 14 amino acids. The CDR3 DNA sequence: TGTGCCAGCAGGGGAGGGGGCAGGAATCAGCCCCAGCATTTT. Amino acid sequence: CASRGGGRNQPQHF. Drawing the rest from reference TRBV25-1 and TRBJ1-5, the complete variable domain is EADIYQTPRYLVIGTGKKITLECSQTMGHDKMYWYQQDPGMELHLIHYSYGVNSTEKGDLSSESTVSRIRTEHFPLTLESARPSHTSQYLCASRGGGRNQPQHFGDGTRLSIL.

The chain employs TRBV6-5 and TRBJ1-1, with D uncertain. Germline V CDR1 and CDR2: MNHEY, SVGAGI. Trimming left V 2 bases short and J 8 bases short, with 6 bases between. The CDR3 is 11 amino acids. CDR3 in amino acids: CASSYEREAFF. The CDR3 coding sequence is TGTGCCAGCAGTTACGAGAGGGAAGCTTTCTTT.

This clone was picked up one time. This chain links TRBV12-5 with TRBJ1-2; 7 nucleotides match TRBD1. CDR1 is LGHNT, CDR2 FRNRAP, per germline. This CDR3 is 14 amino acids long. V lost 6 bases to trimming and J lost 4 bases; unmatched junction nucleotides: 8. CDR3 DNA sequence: TGTGCTAGTGGACCAGGGGGAAACTTCTATGGCTACACCTTC. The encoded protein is CASGPGGNFYGYTF.

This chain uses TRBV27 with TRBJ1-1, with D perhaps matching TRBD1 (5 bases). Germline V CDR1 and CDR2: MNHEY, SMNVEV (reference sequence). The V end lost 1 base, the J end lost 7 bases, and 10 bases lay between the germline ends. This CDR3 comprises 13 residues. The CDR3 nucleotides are TGTGCCAGCAGTTTATGGGACCCTCTTGAAGCTTTCTTT. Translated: CASSLWDPLEAFF.

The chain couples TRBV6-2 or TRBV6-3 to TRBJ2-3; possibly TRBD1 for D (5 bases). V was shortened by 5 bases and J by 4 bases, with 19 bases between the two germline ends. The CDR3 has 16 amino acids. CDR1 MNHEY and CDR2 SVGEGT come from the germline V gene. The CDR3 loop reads CASSELGQGIADTQYF. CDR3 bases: TGTGCCAGCAGTGAGCTGGGTCAGGGCATCGCAGATACGCAGTATTTT.

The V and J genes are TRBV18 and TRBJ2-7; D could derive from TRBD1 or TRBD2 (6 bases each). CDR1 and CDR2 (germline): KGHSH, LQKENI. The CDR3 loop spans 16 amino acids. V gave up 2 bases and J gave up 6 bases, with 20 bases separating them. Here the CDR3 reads CASSPRTGGQSPEQYF. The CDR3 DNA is TGTGCCAGCTCACCAAGGACTGGGGGGCAATCACCCGAGCAGTACTTC.

The CDR3 reads CASSVTGTGDYEQYF. The CDR3 DNA is TGTGCCAGCAGCGTAACTGGGACAGGCGACTACGAGCAGTACTTC. The V call is TRBV9, the J call TRBJ2-7; 8 nucleotides line up with TRBD1. Looked up from germline, CDR1 is SGDLS and CDR2 is YYNGEE. Trimming cost V 1 base and J 3 bases; bases outside gene matches: 6. The CDR3 is 15 amino acids.

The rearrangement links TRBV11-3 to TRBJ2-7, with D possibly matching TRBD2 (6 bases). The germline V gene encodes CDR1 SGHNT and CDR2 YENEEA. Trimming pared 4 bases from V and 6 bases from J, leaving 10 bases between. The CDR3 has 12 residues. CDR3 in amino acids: CASSWRGGEQYF. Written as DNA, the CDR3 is TGTGCCAGCAGCTGGAGGGGTGGCGAGCAGTACTTC. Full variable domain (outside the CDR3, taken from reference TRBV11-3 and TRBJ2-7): EAGVVQSPRYKIIEKKQPVAFWCNPISGHNTLYWYLQNLGQGPELLIRYENEEAVDDSQLPKDRFSAERLKGVDSTLKIQPAELGDSAVYLCASSWRGGEQYFGPGTRLTVT.

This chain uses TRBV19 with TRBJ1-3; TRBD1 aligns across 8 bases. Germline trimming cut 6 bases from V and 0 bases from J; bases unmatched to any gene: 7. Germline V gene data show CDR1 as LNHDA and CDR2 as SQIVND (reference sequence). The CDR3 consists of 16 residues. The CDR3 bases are TGTGCCAGTAGCGACCTCGGGACAGGCTCTGGAAACACCATATATTTT. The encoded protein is CASSDLGTGSGNTIYF.

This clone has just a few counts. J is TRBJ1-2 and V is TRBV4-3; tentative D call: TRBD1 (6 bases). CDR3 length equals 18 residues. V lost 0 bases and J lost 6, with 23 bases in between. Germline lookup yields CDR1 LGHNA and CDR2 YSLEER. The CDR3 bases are TGCGCCAGCAGCCAAGAGCACGTTAACCGGGACAACTTCCATGGCTACACCTTC. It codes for CASSQEHVNRDNFHGYTF.

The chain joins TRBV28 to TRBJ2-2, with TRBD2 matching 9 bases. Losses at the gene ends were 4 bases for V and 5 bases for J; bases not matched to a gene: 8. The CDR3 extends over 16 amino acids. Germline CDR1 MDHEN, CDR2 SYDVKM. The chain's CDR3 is CASSSPGSGRTGELFF. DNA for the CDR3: TGTGCCAGCAGTTCCCCGGGTAGCGGGAGAACCGGGGAGCTGTTTTTT.

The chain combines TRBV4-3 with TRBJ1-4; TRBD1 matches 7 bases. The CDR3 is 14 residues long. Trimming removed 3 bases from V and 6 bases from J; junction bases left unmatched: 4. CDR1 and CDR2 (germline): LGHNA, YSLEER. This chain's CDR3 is CASSHRTGDEKLFF. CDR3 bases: TGCGCCAGCAGCCACCGGACAGGCGATGAAAAACTGTTTTTT.